This paragraph reports one T cell receptor (beta chain). Its antigen remains unknown. TCRdb itself ran the 5' RACE reads through MiXCR, one entry per CDR3 protein. The table shows 700,000 or so distinct CDR3 sequences, with about 20% occurring only once. This record comes from a study of CD8 T cells in ankylosing spondylitis. Study-wide points: Seven to nine highly homologous variants formed a TCR beta motif that appeared characteristic of ankylosing spondylitis blood.

The V gene end was trimmed by 2 bases and the J gene end by 5 bases; junction bases not matched to a gene: 15. The CDR3 runs 18 residues. The sequence came from a male donor with ankylosing spondylitis. The specimen sequenced was blood, either unsorted or a sorted T cell fraction (not recorded which). This chain uses TRBV12-3 or TRBV12-4 with TRBJ2-3, with 8 bases matching TRBD2. CDR3 sequence reads: CASSLILWRGAGGDTQYF. CDR3 DNA sequence: TGTGCCAGCAGTTTAATTCTATGGCGGGGGGCCGGGGGAGATACGCAGTATTTT.